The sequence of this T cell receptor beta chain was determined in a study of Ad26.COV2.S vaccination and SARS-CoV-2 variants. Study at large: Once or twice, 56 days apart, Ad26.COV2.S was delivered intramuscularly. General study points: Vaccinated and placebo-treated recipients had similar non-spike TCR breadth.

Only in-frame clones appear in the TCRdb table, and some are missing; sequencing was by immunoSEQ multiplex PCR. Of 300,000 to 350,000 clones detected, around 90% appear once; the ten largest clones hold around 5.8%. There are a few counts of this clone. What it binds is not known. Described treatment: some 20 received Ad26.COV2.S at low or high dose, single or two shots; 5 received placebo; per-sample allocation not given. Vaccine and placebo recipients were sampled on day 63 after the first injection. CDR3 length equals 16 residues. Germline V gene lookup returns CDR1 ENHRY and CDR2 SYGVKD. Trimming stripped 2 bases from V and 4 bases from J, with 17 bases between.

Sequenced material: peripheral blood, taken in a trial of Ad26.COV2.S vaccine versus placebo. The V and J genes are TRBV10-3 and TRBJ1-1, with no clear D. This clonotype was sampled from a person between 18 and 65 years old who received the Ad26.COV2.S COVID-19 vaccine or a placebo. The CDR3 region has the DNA TGTGCCATCAGTGAGCCCGAATTTGGGGTAGGCACTGAAGCTTTCTTT. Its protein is CAISEPEFGVGTEAFF.